The next 21 T cell receptor beta chains were all read from a single sample in a study of T cells in Graves' hyperthyroidism and ophthalmopathy. Amplification of TCR beta CDR3 regions was performed using RNA transcripts as template. HTBI primers were employed in a first-round RT-PCR of the TCR CDR3. Each CDR3 protein is one row after TCRdb ran MiXCR on the multiplex PCR reads. The table shows 350,000 to 450,000 distinct CDR3 sequences, with about 17% occurring only once. Sequenced input: blood. The receptors derive from a woman in her twenties or thirties with Graves' hyperthyroidism that later progressed to Graves' ophthalmopathy.

This clonotype was counted many times. The chain links TRBV5-1 to TRBJ2-3; 13 positions match TRBD2. The junction had 6 bases not matched to a gene; V was cut back by 2 bases and J by 0 bases. The germline CDR1 and CDR2 sequences are SGHRS and YFSETQ. The CDR3 totals 18 residues. CDR3 amino acids: CASSFGTSGKRSTDTQYF. The CDR3 nucleotides read TGCGCCAGCAGCTTTGGGACTAGCGGGAAGAGGAGCACAGATACGCAGTATTTT.

This clonotype occurred many times. The J gene is TRBJ2-2, the V gene TRBV15, with 16 bases matching TRBD2. Germline CDR1 reads LNHNV; CDR2 reads YYDKDF (reference sequence). Trimming at V came to 8 bases and at J to 5 bases, leaving 8 bases not matched to a gene. The CDR3 consists of 17 residues. The CDR3 DNA reads as TGTGCCACCTCGGGACTAGCGGGGGGGCCGGGGACCGGGGAGCTGTTTTTT. Translating gives CATSGLAGGPGTGELFF.

This clonotype occurred a few times. The V call is TRBV5-1, the J call TRBJ2-2; 12 positions match TRBD2. Germline CDR1 is SGHRS and CDR2 is YFSETQ. Trimming at V came to 2 bases and at J to 1 base, leaving 12 bases not matched to a gene. The CDR3 contains 20 residues. Here the CDR3 reads CASSLNILKLAGGNTGELFF. The CDR3 DNA follows: TGCGCCAGCAGCTTAAACATCCTAAAACTAGCGGGAGGGAACACCGGGGAGCTGTTTTTT. The full variable domain, in which reference TRBV5-1 and TRBJ2-2 provide the parts outside the CDR3, is KAGVTQTPRYLIKTRGQQVTLSCSPISGHRSVSWYQQTPGQGLQFLFEYFSETQRNKGNFPGRFSGRQFSNSRSEMNVSTLELGDSALYLCASSLNILKLAGGNTGELFFGEGSRLTVL.

This clonotype turned up a few times. The rearrangement links TRBV5-6 to TRBJ1-2, with 8 positions matching TRBD1. Trimming took 4 bases from V and 7 from J; bases not matched to a gene: 3. The CDR3 sequence is 12 residues long. CDR1 and CDR2 (germline): SGHDT, YYEEEE. The chain's CDR3 is CASSPDRVGYTF. The CDR3, as DNA: TGTGCCAGCAGCCCGGACAGGGTTGGCTACACCTTC.

At least ten counts were recorded for this clonotype. This chain uses TRBV5-1 with TRBJ1-1; the D gene is possibly TRBD1 (5 bases). The V end was cut by 2 bases, the J end by 3 bases, with 17 bases between. CDR1 and CDR2 from the germline V gene are SGHRS and YFSETQ. The CDR3 totals 16 residues. The DNA for the CDR3 is TGCGCCAGCAGCTTTCGGCAGGGTCTTAGCGACACTGAAGCTTTCTTT. This codes for CASSFRQGLSDTEAFF.

This clonotype has at least ten counts. The V and J genes are TRBV19 and TRBJ2-2; D not resolved. With 9 bases removed from V and 3 bases from J, the gap between germline ends came to 11 bases. CDR3 length equals 13 residues. Germline V CDR1 and CDR2: LNHDA, SQIVND (reference sequence). This chain's CDR3 is CASALLYTGELFF. In DNA form, the CDR3 reads TGTGCCAGCGCCCTACTTTACACCGGGGAGCTGTTTTTT.

The V call is TRBV6-1, the J call TRBJ2-2; D is tentatively TRBD1 or TRBD2 (5 bases each). CDR3 length: 15 amino acids. CDR1 is MNHNS, CDR2 SASEGT, per germline. V was shortened by 2 bases and J by 5 bases, with 12 bases between the two germline ends. In DNA form, the CDR3 reads TGTGCCAGCAGTGAATATAGAGGGGTTACCGGGGAGCTGTTTTTT. This sequence encodes CASSEYRGVTGELFF.

This clonotype has at least ten counts. This chain links TRBV2 with TRBJ2-7; TRBD1 or TRBD2 may be the D gene (5 bases each). This CDR3 is built from 13 residues. Trimming removed 6 bases from V and 3 bases from J, with 12 bases in between. Looked up from germline, CDR1 is SNHLY and CDR2 is FYNNEI. DNA of the CDR3: TGTGCCAGCAGAGCGGACACGATCTACGAGCAGTACTTC. Translated: CASRADTIYEQYF.

This clonotype was seen repeatedly, ten times or more. V usage is TRBV3-1 and J usage is TRBJ2-5; no reliable D call. This CDR3 has 13 residues. V gave up 6 bases and J gave up 4 bases, with 12 bases separating them. The germline gives CDR1 LGHDT, CDR2 YNNKEL (reference sequence). The CDR3 nucleotides read TGTGCCAGCAGTGATACTGTGGGAGAGACCCAGTACTTC. Protein product: CASSDTVGETQYF.

This clonotype has a handful of counts. The V and J genes are TRBV7-9 and TRBJ1-1; D is ambiguous. The CDR3 has 12 amino acids. Deletions cut 6 bases from V and 5 bases from J, with 10 bases between. CDR1 and CDR2 (germline): SEHNR, FQNEAQ (reference sequence). CDR3 loop: CASSGEVTEAFF. In DNA form, the CDR3 reads TGTGCCAGCAGTGGGGAGGTGACTGAAGCTTTCTTT.

The CDR3 here is CASSLTGGGGANVLTF. The CDR3 bases are TGTGCCAGCAGCTTGACAGGGGGCGGCGGGGCCAACGTCCTGACTTTC. This chain uses TRBV9 with TRBJ2-6; TRBD1 matches 10 bases. Germline V gene lookup returns CDR1 SGDLS and CDR2 YYNGEE. This CDR3 spans 16 amino acids. The junction had 5 bases not matched to a gene; V was cut back by 4 bases and J by 4 bases.

The rearrangement links TRBV11-2 to TRBJ1-5; weak D call: TRBD1 (6 bases). The V end lost 4 bases, the J end lost 3 bases, and 10 bases lay between the germline ends. The germline CDR1 and CDR2 sequences are SGHAT and FQNNGV. The CDR3 is 14 amino acids. The CDR3 spells CASSSTGLNQPQHF. As DNA, the CDR3 is TGTGCCAGCAGCTCGACAGGACTCAATCAGCCCCAGCATTTT.

Ten or more counts support this clonotype. The chain has TRBV19 and TRBJ1-2; no clear D. The germline V gene has CDR1 LNHDA and CDR2 SQIVND (reference sequence). This CDR3 has 13 amino acids. Trimming took 4 bases from V and 6 from J, leaving 12 bases between them. CDR3 in amino acids: CASSKGKSDGYTF. The CDR3 DNA is TGTGCCAGTAGTAAAGGAAAATCAGATGGCTACACCTTC.

This clonotype was counted between two and nine times. The chain has TRBV6-6 and TRBJ2-7; D ambiguous. CDR1 MNHNY and CDR2 SVGAGI come from the germline V gene (reference sequence). V lost 0 bases to trimming and J lost 0 bases, with 12 bases between them. The CDR3 is made up of 16 amino acids. In DNA, the CDR3 is TGTGCCAGCAGTTACTCTGCGACTGGGTACTCCTACGAGCAGTACTTC. Its protein product is CASSYSATGYSYEQYF.

This clonotype appeared once. A much larger clone differs from this one at a single base, so this may be a read error. The chain recombines TRBV6-4 with TRBJ2-2; D tentatively fits TRBD1 or TRBD2 (5 bases each). The germline CDR1 and CDR2 sequences are MRHNA and SNTAGT. V gave up 4 bases and J gave up 3 bases, with 18 bases separating them. This CDR3 region has 17 residues. The CDR3 sequence: CASSGGPTNPHTGELFF. CDR3 bases: TGTGCCAGCAGTGGGGGACCGACAAACCCTCACACCGGGGAGCTGTTTTTT.

This clonotype occurred a few times. The chain has TRBV20-1 and TRBJ1-5; D gene uncertain. Germline CDR1 and CDR2: DFQATT and SNEGSKA (reference sequence). V was clipped by 0 bases and J by 7 bases, with 16 bases between them. The CDR3 extends over 15 amino acids. CDR3 protein: CSARDRGRLGQPQHF. DNA of the CDR3: TGCAGTGCTAGAGATCGCGGACGACTCGGGCAGCCCCAGCATTTT.

CDR3 residues: CASSLAPPDREIIYEQYF. In DNA form, the CDR3 reads TGCGCCAGCAGCTTGGCACCCCCCGACAGGGAAATAATCTACGAGCAGTACTTC. The rearrangement uses TRBV5-1 and TRBJ2-7; 7 nucleotides agree with TRBD1. V trimming: 0 bases; J trimming: 3 bases; junction bases outside the gene matches: 15. Germline lookup yields CDR1 SGHRS and CDR2 YFSETQ. The CDR3 spans 18 residues. Full variable domain (rest looked up from reference TRBV5-1 and TRBJ2-7): KAGVTQTPRYLIKTRGQQVTLSCSPISGHRSVSWYQQTPGQGLQFLFEYFSETQRNKGNFPGRFSGRQFSNSRSEMNVSTLELGDSALYLCASSLAPPDREIIYEQYFGPGTRLTVT.

This clonotype was counted ten times or more. The V and J genes are TRBV7-8 and TRBJ2-7; D gene ambiguous. V was shortened by 4 bases and J by 3 bases, with 13 bases between the two germline ends. CDR3 length: 14 residues. Germline CDR1 is SGHVS and CDR2 is FQNEAQ. The DNA for the CDR3 is TGTGCCAGCAGCTCCCTCGAAGACGGCTACGAGCAGTACTTC. Protein: CASSSLEDGYEQYF.

This clonotype was seen repeatedly, ten times or more. The chain links TRBV19 to TRBJ2-1; TRBD1 aligns across 9 bases. From germline, CDR1 is LNHDA and CDR2 SQIVND (reference sequence). The CDR3 contains 17 residues. V dropped 2 bases and J dropped 3; count of bases not matched to a gene: 8. In nucleotides, the CDR3 is TGTGCCAGTAGTATAACTTCCGGGACAGGGTACTACAATGAGCAGTTCTTC. It specifies CASSITSGTGYYNEQFF. The full variable domain, its missing parts supplied by reference TRBV19 and TRBJ2-1, is DGGITQSPKYLFRKEGQNVTLSCEQNLNHDAMYWYRQDPGQGLRLIYYSQIVNDFQKGDIAEGYSVSREKKESFPLTVTSAQKNPTAFYLCASSITSGTGYYNEQFFGPGTRLTVL.

This clonotype was detected many times. The chain combines TRBV20-1 with TRBJ2-7; 8 bases align to TRBD1. The trim removed 0 bases at V and 9 bases at J, leaving 10 bases unmatched. This CDR3 contains 14 residues. From germline, CDR1 is DFQATT and CDR2 SNEGSKA (reference sequence). This CDR3 is CSAREAGGRIGQYF. DNA of the CDR3: TGCAGTGCTAGAGAGGCAGGGGGCAGAATAGGGCAGTACTTC.

Remarks on this clonotype: Mismatch with germline at one junction end may stem from a read error. This chain uses TRBV6-1 with TRBJ2-5, with no clear D. The CDR3 is 14 amino acids. From germline, CDR1 is MNHNS and CDR2 SASEGT. The CDR3 DNA follows: TGTGCCAGCGGTGAACTTGGTAGCCAAGAGACCCAGTACTTC. Translation: CASGELGSQETQYF.